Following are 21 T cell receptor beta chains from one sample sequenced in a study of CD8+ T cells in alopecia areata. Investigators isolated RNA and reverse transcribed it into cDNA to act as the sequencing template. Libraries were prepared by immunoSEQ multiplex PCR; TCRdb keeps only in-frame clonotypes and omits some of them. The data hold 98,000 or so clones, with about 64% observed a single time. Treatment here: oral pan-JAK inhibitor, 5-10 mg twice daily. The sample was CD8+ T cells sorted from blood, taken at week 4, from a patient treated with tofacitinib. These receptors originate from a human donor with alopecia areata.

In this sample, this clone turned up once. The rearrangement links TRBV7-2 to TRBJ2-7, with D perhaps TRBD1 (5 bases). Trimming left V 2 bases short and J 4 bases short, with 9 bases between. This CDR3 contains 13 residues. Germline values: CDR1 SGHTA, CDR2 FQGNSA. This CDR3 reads CASSLFDSYEQYF. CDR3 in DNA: TGTGCCAGCAGCTTATTCGACAGTTACGAGCAGTACTTC.

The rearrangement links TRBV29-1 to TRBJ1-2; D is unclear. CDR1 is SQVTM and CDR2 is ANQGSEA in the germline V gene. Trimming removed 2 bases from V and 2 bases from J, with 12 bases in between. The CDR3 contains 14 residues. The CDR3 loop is CSVEWEGQNYGYTF. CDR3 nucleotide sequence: TGCAGCGTTGAATGGGAAGGCCAAAACTATGGCTACACCTTC. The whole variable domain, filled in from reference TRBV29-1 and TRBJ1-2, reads SAVISQKPSRDICQRGTSLTIQCQVDSQVTMMFWYRQQPGQSLTLIATANQGSEATYESGFVIDKFPISRPNLTFSTLTVSNMSPEDSSIYLCSVEWEGQNYGYTFGSGTRLTVV.

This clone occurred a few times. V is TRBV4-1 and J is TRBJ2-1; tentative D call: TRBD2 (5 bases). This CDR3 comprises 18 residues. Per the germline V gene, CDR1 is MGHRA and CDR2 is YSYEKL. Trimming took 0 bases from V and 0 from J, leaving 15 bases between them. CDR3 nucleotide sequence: TGCGCCAGCAGCCAAGATTCACTAGGGAGAGTCTCCTACAATGAGCAGTTCTTC. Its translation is CASSQDSLGRVSYNEQFF.

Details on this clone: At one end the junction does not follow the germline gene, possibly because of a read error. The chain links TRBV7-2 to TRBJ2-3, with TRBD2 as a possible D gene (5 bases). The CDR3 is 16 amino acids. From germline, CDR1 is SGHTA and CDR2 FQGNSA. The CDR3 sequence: CASSLARGLPLDTQYF. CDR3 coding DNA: TGTGCCAGCAGCCTAGCACGCGGGCTACCACTCGATACGCAGTATTTT.

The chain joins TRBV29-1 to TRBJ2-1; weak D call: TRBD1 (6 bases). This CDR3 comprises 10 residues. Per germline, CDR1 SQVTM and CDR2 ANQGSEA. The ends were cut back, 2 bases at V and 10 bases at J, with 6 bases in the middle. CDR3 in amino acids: CSVEQGEQFF. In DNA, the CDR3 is TGCAGCGTTGAACAGGGGGAGCAGTTCTTC.

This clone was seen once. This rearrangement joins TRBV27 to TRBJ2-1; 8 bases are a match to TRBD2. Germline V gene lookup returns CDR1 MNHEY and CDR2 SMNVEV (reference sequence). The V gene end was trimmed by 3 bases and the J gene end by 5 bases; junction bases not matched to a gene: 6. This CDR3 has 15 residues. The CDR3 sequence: CASSFLSGGNNEQFF. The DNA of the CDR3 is TGTGCCAGCAGTTTCCTCAGCGGGGGCAACAATGAGCAGTTCTTC.

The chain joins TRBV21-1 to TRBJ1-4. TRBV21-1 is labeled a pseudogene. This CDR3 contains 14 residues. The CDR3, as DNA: TGTGCCAGCAGCAATTGTGCAACTAATGAAAAACTGTTTTTT. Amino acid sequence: CASSNCATNEKLFF.

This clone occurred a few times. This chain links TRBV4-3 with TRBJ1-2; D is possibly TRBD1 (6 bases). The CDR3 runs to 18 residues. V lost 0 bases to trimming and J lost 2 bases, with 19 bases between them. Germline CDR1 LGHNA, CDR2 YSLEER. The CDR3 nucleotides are TGCGCCAGCAGCCAAGACGGACTGAGCGGCAGGGGCAACTATGGCTACACCTTC. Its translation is CASSQDGLSGRGNYGYTF.

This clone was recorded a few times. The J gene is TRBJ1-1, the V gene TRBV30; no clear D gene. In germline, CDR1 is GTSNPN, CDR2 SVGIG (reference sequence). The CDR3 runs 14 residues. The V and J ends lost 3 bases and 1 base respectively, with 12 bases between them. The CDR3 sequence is CAWSPSRRNTEAFF. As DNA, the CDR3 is TGTGCCTGGAGCCCCTCAAGGAGGAACACTGAAGCTTTCTTT.

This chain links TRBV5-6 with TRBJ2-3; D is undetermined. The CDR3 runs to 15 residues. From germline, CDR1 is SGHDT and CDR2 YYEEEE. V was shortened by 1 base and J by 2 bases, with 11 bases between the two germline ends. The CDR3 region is CASSLPRGLTDTQYF. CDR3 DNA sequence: TGTGCCAGCAGCTTGCCCAGAGGTCTCACAGATACGCAGTATTTT.

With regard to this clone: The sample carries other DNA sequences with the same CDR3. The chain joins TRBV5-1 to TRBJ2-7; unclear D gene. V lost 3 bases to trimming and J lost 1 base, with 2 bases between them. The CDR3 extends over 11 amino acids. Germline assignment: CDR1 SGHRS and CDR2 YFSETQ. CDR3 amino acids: CASSSSYEQYF. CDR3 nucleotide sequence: TGCGCCAGCAGCTCATCCTACGAGCAGTACTTC.

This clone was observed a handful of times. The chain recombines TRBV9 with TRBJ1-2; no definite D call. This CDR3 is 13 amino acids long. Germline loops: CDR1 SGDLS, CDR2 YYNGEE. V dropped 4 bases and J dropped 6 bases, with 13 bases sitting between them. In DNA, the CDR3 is TGTGCCAGCAGCCGTTCCACCCCAGATGGCTACACCTTC. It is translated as CASSRSTPDGYTF.

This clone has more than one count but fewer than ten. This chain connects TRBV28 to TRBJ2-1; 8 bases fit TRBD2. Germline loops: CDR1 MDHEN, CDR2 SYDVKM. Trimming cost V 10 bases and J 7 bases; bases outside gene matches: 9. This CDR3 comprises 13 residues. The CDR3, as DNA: TGTGCCACCGAGCGGGAGTATTGGAATGAGCAGTTCTTC. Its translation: CATEREYWNEQFF.

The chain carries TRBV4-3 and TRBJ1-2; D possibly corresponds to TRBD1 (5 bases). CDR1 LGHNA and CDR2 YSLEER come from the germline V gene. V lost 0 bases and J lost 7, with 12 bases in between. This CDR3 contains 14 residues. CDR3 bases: TGCGCCAGCAGCCAAGATAGGGACTTTATTGGCTACACCTTC. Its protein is CASSQDRDFIGYTF.

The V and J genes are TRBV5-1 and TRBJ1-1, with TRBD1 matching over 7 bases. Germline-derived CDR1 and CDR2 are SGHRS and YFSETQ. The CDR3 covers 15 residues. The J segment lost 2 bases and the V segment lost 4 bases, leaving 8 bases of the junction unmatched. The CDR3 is CASSPRQGTNTEAFF. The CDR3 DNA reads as TGCGCCAGCAGCCCACGACAGGGAACAAACACTGAAGCTTTCTTT.

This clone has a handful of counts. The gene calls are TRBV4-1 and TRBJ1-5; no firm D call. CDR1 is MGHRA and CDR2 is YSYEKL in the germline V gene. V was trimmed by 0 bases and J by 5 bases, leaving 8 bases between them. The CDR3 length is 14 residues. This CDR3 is CASSQDPVYQPQHF. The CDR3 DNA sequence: TGCGCCAGCAGCCAAGATCCGGTGTATCAGCCCCAGCATTTT.

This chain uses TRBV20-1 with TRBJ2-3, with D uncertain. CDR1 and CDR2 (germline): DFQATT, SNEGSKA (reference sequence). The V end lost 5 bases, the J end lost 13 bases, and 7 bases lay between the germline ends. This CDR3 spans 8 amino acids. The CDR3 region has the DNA TGCAGTGCTGACGAAAAGTATTTT. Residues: CSADEKYF.

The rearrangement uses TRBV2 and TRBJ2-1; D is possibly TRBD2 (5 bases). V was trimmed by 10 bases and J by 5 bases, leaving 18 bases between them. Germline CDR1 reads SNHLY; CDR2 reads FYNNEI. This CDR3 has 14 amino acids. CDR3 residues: CATTPELAHNEQFF. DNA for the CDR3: TGTGCCACGACGCCGGAGCTAGCCCACAATGAGCAGTTCTTC.

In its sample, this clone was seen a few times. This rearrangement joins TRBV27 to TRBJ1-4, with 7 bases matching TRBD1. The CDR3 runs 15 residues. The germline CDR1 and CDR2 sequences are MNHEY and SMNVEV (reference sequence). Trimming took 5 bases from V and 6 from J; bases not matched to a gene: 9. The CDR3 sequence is CASSMAGTAYEKLFF. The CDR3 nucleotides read TGTGCCAGCAGTATGGCCGGGACAGCGTATGAAAAACTGTTTTTT.

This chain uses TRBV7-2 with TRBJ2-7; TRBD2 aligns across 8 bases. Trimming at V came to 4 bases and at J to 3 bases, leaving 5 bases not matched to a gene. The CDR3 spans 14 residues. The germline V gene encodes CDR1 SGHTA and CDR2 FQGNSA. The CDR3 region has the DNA TGTGCCAGCAGCTCAGCGGGAGAGGACTACGAGCAGTACTTC. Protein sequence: CASSSAGEDYEQYF.

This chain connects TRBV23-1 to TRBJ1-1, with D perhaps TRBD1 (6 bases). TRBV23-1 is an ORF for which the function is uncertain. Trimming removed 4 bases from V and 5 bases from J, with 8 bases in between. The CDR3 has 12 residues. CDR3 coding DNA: TGCGCCAGCAGTCCTACAGGGACTGAAGCTTTCTTT. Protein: CASSPTGTEAFF.